One T cell receptor beta chain is described in this entry. Authors' processing steps: Amplified reference gene primers provided the basis for estimating nucleated cell counts. Here immunoSEQ multiplex PCR was the method, and the copy in TCRdb shows in-frame clones only, minus some. Clonal size and the V and J genes are those of that table, whereas D and trimming came from the DNA. The data contain around 180,000 clones, around 80% of them singletons. The germline V gene has CDR1 LGHDT and CDR2 YNNKEL (reference sequence). This CDR3 is built from 13 residues. V gave up 3 bases and J gave up 6 bases; unmatched junction bases: 3. This specimen belongs to a study of blood T cell repertoires in COVID-19. Grouping used clinical history reported by participants in a survey and questionnaire.

Sequences were obtained from PBMCs or T cells enriched from blood (not recorded which). The source of this sequence is a man over 45 who had recovered from COVID-19. V and J are TRBV3-1 (or the pseudogene TRBV3-2) and TRBJ1-2; 8 bases agree with TRBD1. CDR3 sequence reads: CASSHSRGHGYTF. Here the CDR3 DNA reads TGTGCCAGCAGCCACTCCAGGGGGCATGGCTACACCTTC.